Shown below are 30 T cell receptor beta chains from a single sample sequenced in a study of human T cells and chemical hapten exposure. Documented time point: pre-sensitization, week 0. The treatment here: therapeutic diphenylcyclopropenone sensitization with weekly scalp DPC. Each CDR3 protein gets one entry after TCRdb re-called the RACE reads with MiXCR. The sample holds under 300,000 distinct CDR3 sequences; approximately 8% are singletons and the top ten take less than 1.5%. The sequencing here drew on whole blood, taken in connection with sensitization to the hapten diphenylcyclopropenone (DPC). These receptors all come from a man younger than 35 with alopecia areata. Some clones in this sample may be carry-over from other donors' samples.

The gene calls are TRBV6-6 and TRBJ2-5, with TRBD2 identical over 8 bases. The CDR3 has 16 residues. The junction had 9 bases not matched to a gene; V was cut back by 5 bases and J by 1 base. In germline, CDR1 is MNHNY, CDR2 SVGAGI (reference sequence). CDR3 in DNA: TGTGCCAGCAGTCGCGAAGCGGGGGCCACCCAAGAGACCCAGTACTTC. Translated, it gives CASSREAGATQETQYF.

This clonotype was seen only a few times. This chain uses TRBV10-3 with TRBJ2-3; 8 positions match TRBD2. The V gene end was trimmed by 5 bases and the J gene end by 3 bases; junction bases not matched to a gene: 7. Germline V gene sequence: CDR1 ENHRY, CDR2 SYGVKD. CDR3 length equals 15 residues. CDR3 bases: TGTGCCATCAGTCGTCTTAGCGGGGAAACAGATACGCAGTATTTT. It is translated as CAISRLSGETDTQYF.

This clonotype turned up a few times. The chain links TRBV29-1 to TRBJ1-1; TRBD1 aligns across 7 bases. There are 12 residues in the CDR3. Per the germline V gene, CDR1 is SQVTM and CDR2 is ANQGSEA. Unmatched junction bases numbered 6, after V lost 7 bases and J lost 4 bases. The CDR3 region is CSAVTGSTEAFF. The CDR3 bases are TGCAGCGCGGTGACAGGGAGCACTGAAGCTTTCTTT.

This clonotype was observed a few times. The V gene is TRBV11-2, the J gene TRBJ1-1; possibly TRBD1 for D (6 bases). This CDR3 comprises 15 residues. V lost 1 base and J lost 1, with 10 bases in between. Germline loops: CDR1 SGHAT, CDR2 FQNNGV. This CDR3 is CASSLVGGANTEAFF. The CDR3 DNA reads TGTGCCAGCAGCTTAGTAGGGGGAGCGAACACTGAAGCTTTCTTT.

This clonotype was observed a handful of times. The J gene is TRBJ1-1, the V gene TRBV6-5, with TRBD1 as a possible D gene (5 bases). This CDR3 is built from 13 residues. CDR1 is MNHEY and CDR2 is SVGAGI in the germline V gene. V was shortened by 2 bases and J by 7 bases, with 11 bases between the two germline ends. The CDR3 protein is CASSYTAGGEAFF. CDR3 sequence (DNA): TGTGCCAGCAGTTACACAGCCGGGGGTGAAGCTTTCTTT.

This chain joins TRBV11-2 and TRBJ2-7; no reliable D call. The CDR3 runs to 11 residues. Germline V gene data show CDR1 as SGHAT and CDR2 as FQNNGV. The V and J ends lost 1 base and 6 bases respectively, with 4 bases between them. CDR3 DNA sequence: TGTGCCAGCAGCTTAGCCCCCGAGCAGTACTTC. This codes for CASSLAPEQYF.

This clonotype was seen repeatedly, ten times or more. The chain has TRBV5-1 and TRBJ1-2; no firm D call. Germline-derived CDR1 and CDR2 are SGHRS and YFSETQ. This CDR3 region has 14 residues. V was cut by 0 bases and J by 2 bases, with 8 bases left in between. CDR3 bases: TGCGCCAGCAGCTTGGATCCGGAAAACTATGGCTACACCTTC. As protein: CASSLDPENYGYTF.

The chain couples TRBV20-1 to TRBJ2-7; D is ambiguous. Germline-derived CDR1 and CDR2 are DFQATT and SNEGSKA (reference sequence). The V gene lost 0 bases and the J gene lost 7 bases, with 16 bases spanning the gap. The CDR3 runs to 14 residues. The CDR3 bases are TGCAGTGCTAGAGATTTACACACGGGCCTTGAGCAGTACTTC. It is translated as CSARDLHTGLEQYF.

This clonotype was found many times. The gene calls are TRBV7-3 and TRBJ1-6; D unclear. The CDR3 is 14 amino acids. V was cut by 1 base and J by 11 bases, with 12 bases left in between. CDR1 SGHTA and CDR2 FQGTGA come from the germline V gene. CDR3 DNA sequence: TGTGCCAGCAGCTTAAATACAGCTCTCACACCCCTCCACTTT. It encodes CASSLNTALTPLHF.

This clonotype has a count of ten or more. CDR3 region: CASSQVTGHYEQYF. The CDR3 coding sequence is TGCGCCAGCAGCCAAGTAACAGGGCACTACGAGCAGTACTTC. This sequence joins TRBV4-3 and TRBJ2-7; weak D call: TRBD1 (6 bases). This CDR3 spans 14 amino acids. The germline V gene has CDR1 LGHNA and CDR2 YSLEER. Trimming stripped 1 base from V and 3 bases from J, with 10 bases between.

The V gene is TRBV29-1, the J gene TRBJ2-6, with 9 bases aligning to TRBD1. Losses at the gene ends were 4 bases for V and 0 bases for J; bases not matched to a gene: 7. Germline CDR1 reads SQVTM; CDR2 reads ANQGSEA. The CDR3 runs 17 residues. CDR3 nucleotides: TGCAGCGTTGGTACCTGGGACAGGGACTCTGGGGCCAACGTCCTGACTTTC. This gives the protein CSVGTWDRDSGANVLTF.

The rearrangement uses TRBV7-7 and TRBJ2-1; D is undetermined. CDR3 length: 12 residues. V was clipped by 5 bases and J by 9 bases, with 11 bases between them. Germline lookup yields CDR1 SSHAT and CDR2 FNYEAQ (reference sequence). Here the CDR3 DNA reads TGTGCCAGCAGCCCCTCAGTGGGTGAGCAGTTCTTC. This gives the protein CASSPSVGEQFF.

J is TRBJ2-7 and V is TRBV6-2 or TRBV6-3; unclear D gene. CDR1 and CDR2 (germline): MNHEY, SVGEGT. V was trimmed by 2 bases and J by 7 bases, leaving 9 bases between them. The CDR3 has 12 amino acids. CDR3 amino acids: CASSYTQDEQYV. CDR3 DNA: TGTGCCAGCAGTTACACTCAAGATGAGCAGTACGTC.

This chain links TRBV11-3 with TRBJ2-1; the D gene is possibly TRBD1 (5 bases). Trimming shortened V by 0 bases and J by 8 bases, and 11 bases separated the two germline ends. CDR1 and CDR2 (germline): SGHNT, YENEEA. The CDR3 loop spans 14 amino acids. The CDR3 sequence: CASSLESWGDEQFF. CDR3 bases: TGTGCCAGCAGCTTAGAGTCGTGGGGCGATGAGCAGTTCTTC.

This clonotype was counted a few times. The chain is built from TRBV27 and TRBJ1-1; D is uncertain. The V gene lost 1 base and the J gene lost 7 bases, with 16 bases spanning the gap. This CDR3 spans 15 amino acids. From germline, CDR1 is MNHEY and CDR2 SMNVEV (reference sequence). The CDR3 coding sequence is TGTGCCAGCAGTTTATTTGGGGAAATGAACCATGAAGCTTTCTTT. Encoded protein: CASSLFGEMNHEAFF.

This clonotype has a handful of counts. V is TRBV5-1 and J is TRBJ2-1; tentative D call: TRBD1 (5 bases). From germline, CDR1 is SGHRS and CDR2 YFSETQ. V shed 3 bases and J shed 5 bases, with 12 bases lying between them. This CDR3 is built from 14 residues. CDR3 residues: CASSSQGVDNEQFF. DNA of the CDR3: TGCGCCAGCAGCTCCCAGGGCGTCGACAATGAGCAGTTCTTC.

The chain joins TRBV11-1 to TRBJ2-7, with D perhaps matching TRBD1 (5 bases). Germline loops: CDR1 SGHAT, CDR2 FQDESV (reference sequence). V was shortened by 5 bases and J by 4 bases, with 9 bases between the two germline ends. The CDR3 is 12 amino acids. Here the CDR3 reads CASSPTDYEQYF. The DNA for the CDR3 is TGTGCCAGCAGCCCGACAGATTACGAGCAGTACTTC. Using reference TRBV11-1 and TRBJ2-7 for the parts outside the CDR3, the full variable domain is EAEVAQSPRYKITEKSQAVAFWCDPISGHATLYWYRQILGQGPELLVQFQDESVVDDSQLPKDRFSAERLKGVDSTLKIQPAELGDSAMYLCASSPTDYEQYFGPGTRLTVT.

The chain employs TRBV29-1 and TRBJ1-2, with D tentatively TRBD1 (5 bases). This CDR3 is 12 amino acids long. V was clipped by 3 bases and J by 8 bases, with 13 bases between them. Germline CDR1 SQVTM, CDR2 ANQGSEA. The CDR3, as DNA: TGCAGCGTTGATCTGACAGAAGGGGGCTACACCTTC. It yields the protein CSVDLTEGGYTF.

The V call is TRBV20-1, the J call TRBJ2-3, with TRBD2 matching 10 bases. The CDR3 is 13 residues long. Germline V gene sequence: CDR1 DFQATT, CDR2 SNEGSKA (reference sequence). J was trimmed by 2 bases and V by 5 bases; bases with no gene match: 1. CDR3 DNA sequence: TGCAGTGCTCTAGCGGGAGCCACAGATACGCAGTATTTT. Its protein is CSALAGATDTQYF.

This clonotype was detected only a few times. The chain has TRBV12-3 or TRBV12-4 and TRBJ2-5; TRBD2 agrees at 8 bases. The CDR3 is made up of 13 amino acids. J was trimmed by 2 bases and V by 6 bases; bases with no gene match: 2. CDR3 nucleotide sequence: TGTGCCAGCAGGGGACTAGGTCAAGAGACCCAGTACTTC. Amino acids: CASRGLGQETQYF.

The sample holds a few counts of this clonotype. The chain combines TRBV27 with TRBJ1-4; 8 bases align to TRBD1. Germline-derived CDR1 and CDR2 are MNHEY and SMNVEV (reference sequence). The CDR3 has 14 amino acids. V was pared by 5 bases and J by 5 bases, with 4 bases of the junction left unmatched. The CDR3 reads CASSKTGENEKLFF. In DNA form, the CDR3 reads TGTGCCAGCAGTAAGACAGGGGAAAATGAAAAACTGTTTTTT.

This clonotype was found a few times. The gene calls are TRBV6-2 or TRBV6-3 and TRBJ2-3, with TRBD2 matching 8 bases. The CDR3 is 14 residues long. After removal of 6 bases from V and 5 bases from J, the junction contained 7 bases not matched to a gene. The V gene's germline CDR1 is MNHEY and CDR2 SVGEGT. As DNA, the CDR3 is TGTGCCAGCAGACCGGGGGGGCTTGGAGATACGCAGTATTTT. Translated, it gives CASRPGGLGDTQYF.

There are a few counts of this clonotype. The chain has TRBV7-9 and TRBJ2-7; either TRBD1 or TRBD2 may supply D (6 bases each). The CDR3 runs 16 residues. The V gene lost 1 base and the J gene lost 1 base, with 14 bases spanning the gap. The germline CDR1 and CDR2 sequences are SEHNR and FQNEAQ (reference sequence). The CDR3 here is CASSLVGAGRSYEQYF. The CDR3 DNA is TGTGCCAGCAGCTTAGTGGGGGCAGGGAGGTCCTACGAGCAGTACTTC. Supplemented by reference TRBV7-9 and TRBJ2-7, the full variable domain reads DTGVSQNPRHKITKRGQNVTFRCDPISEHNRLYWYRQTLGQGPEFLTYFQNEAQLEKSRLLSDRFSAERPKGSFSTLEIQRTEQGDSAMYLCASSLVGAGRSYEQYFGPGTRLTVT.

Concerning this clonotype itself: At one boundary the junction diverges from the germline segment, which might be a read error. The rearrangement links TRBV13 to TRBJ1-3; unclear D gene. Germline CDR1 PRHDT, CDR2 FYEKMQ (reference sequence). CDR3 length equals 17 residues. CDR3 region: CASSLGRGPFSGITIYF. CDR3 nucleotide sequence: TGTGCCAGCAGCTTAGGGAGAGGGCCCTTCTCTGGAATCACCATATATTTT.

The sample holds a few counts of this clonotype. The chain couples TRBV5-1 to TRBJ1-2; D gene ambiguous. V lost 0 bases to trimming and J lost 2 bases, with 17 bases between them. This CDR3 is built from 17 residues. CDR1 is SGHRS, CDR2 YFSETQ, per germline. The CDR3 here is CASSLDREVQLNYGYTF. The CDR3 DNA sequence: TGCGCCAGCAGCTTGGATCGCGAAGTTCAGCTAAACTATGGCTACACCTTC.

This chain links TRBV12-3 or TRBV12-4 with TRBJ2-7; D is tentatively TRBD1 or TRBD2 (5 bases each). The length of the CDR3 is 13 residues. The germline V and J ends were trimmed by 6 bases and 7 bases, with 16 bases remaining between them. CDR3 nucleotide sequence: TGTGCCAGCAGACTGGGGTCGGGGCTGGAGCAGTACTTC. Translating gives CASRLGSGLEQYF.

This clonotype was counted between two and nine times. The chain links TRBV6-2 or TRBV6-3 to TRBJ2-7; D unclear. The CDR3 loop spans 13 amino acids. The germline CDR1 and CDR2 sequences are MNHEY and SVGEGT. Trimming removed 6 bases at V and 6 bases at J, with 15 bases between. The CDR3 DNA reads as TGTGCCAGCAGGCCCTGGACGGGTTCCGAGCAGTACGTC. Protein product: CASRPWTGSEQYV.

This clonotype came up a few times. The rearrangement joins TRBV11-2 to TRBJ2-5, with TRBD1 matching over 10 bases. This CDR3 region has 18 residues. Germline V gene sequence: CDR1 SGHAT, CDR2 FQNNGV. V lost 3 bases, J lost 1 base, and 11 bases stayed unmatched. The CDR3 loop is CASSFWTGGTGAQETQYF. The CDR3 nucleotides are TGTGCCAGCAGCTTCTGGACAGGGGGGACCGGGGCCCAAGAGACCCAGTACTTC.

There are many counts of this clonotype. The gene calls are TRBV29-1 and TRBJ2-2; D is undetermined. V was shortened by 5 bases and J by 0 bases, with 13 bases between the two germline ends. CDR1 is SQVTM, CDR2 ANQGSEA, per germline. The CDR3 covers 15 residues. The CDR3 DNA follows: TGCAGCGTTTCTGTCCGTGGTCCGAACACCGGGGAGCTGTTTTTT. Its protein product is CSVSVRGPNTGELFF.

This clonotype came up many times. The rearrangement links TRBV28 to TRBJ2-7, with 9 bases fitting TRBD1. CDR1 and CDR2 from the germline V gene are MDHEN and SYDVKM. The CDR3 consists of 16 residues. Trimming removed 2 bases from V and 1 base from J; junction bases left unmatched: 6. As DNA, the CDR3 is TGTGCCAGCAGTTTACGGACGACAGGGGGGTCCTACGAGCAGTACTTC. Protein: CASSLRTTGGSYEQYF. The full variable domain, its missing parts supplied by reference TRBV28 and TRBJ2-7, is DVKVTQSSRYLVKRTGEKVFLECVQDMDHENMFWYRQDPGLGLRLIYFSYDVKMKEKGDIPEGYSVSREKKERFSLILESASTNQTSMYLCASSLRTTGGSYEQYFGPGTRLTVT.